One sample yielded the 14 T cell receptor beta chains listed below, sequenced in a study of cytomegalovirus exposure and HLA in healthy donors. Primers: 60 Vbeta forward and 13 Jbeta reverse. Assay used: immunoSEQ multiplex PCR; TCRdb lists only in-frame clones, some missing. In the table there are under 200,000 clones, 65% to 85% of which are singletons. Material for sequencing was PBMCs. The receptors were sampled from a male donor in good health and CMV-seropositive.

The chain has TRBV2 and TRBJ1-6; possibly TRBD1 for D (5 bases). From germline, CDR1 is SNHLY and CDR2 FYNNEI. V was shortened by 5 bases and J by 5 bases, with 10 bases between the two germline ends. The CDR3 runs 14 residues. CDR3 region: CASSRQGDNSPLHF. The DNA for the CDR3 is TGTGCCAGCAGTCGACAAGGGGATAATTCACCCCTCCACTTT.

This clone was picked up one time. In nucleotides, the CDR3 is TGTGCCAGCACATCGACAGCTAACTATGGCTACACCTTC. It is translated as CASTSTANYGYTF. The V call is TRBV7-9, the J call TRBJ1-2; maybe TRBD1 (5 bases). Looked up from germline, CDR1 is SEHNR and CDR2 is FQNEAQ (reference sequence). There are 13 residues in the CDR3. Trimming stripped 7 bases from V and 0 bases from J, with 9 bases between.

Only one count was recorded for this clone. The V and J genes are TRBV27 and TRBJ1-5; D is perhaps TRBD1 (6 bases). The CDR3 sequence is 18 residues long. Germline V gene sequence: CDR1 MNHEY, CDR2 SMNVEV (reference sequence). V was trimmed by 4 bases and J by 2 bases, leaving 21 bases between them. The CDR3: CASSSPHRTAPRNQPQHF. CDR3 bases: TGTGCCAGCAGTTCCCCTCACAGGACAGCTCCTCGCAATCAGCCCCAGCATTTT.

This chain uses TRBV27 with TRBJ2-7, with TRBD2 matching 13 bases. CDR1 and CDR2 from the germline V gene are MNHEY and SMNVEV (reference sequence). The CDR3 contains 15 residues. V shed 6 bases and J 6 bases; nucleotides not matched to a gene: 8. The CDR3 nucleotides are TGTGCCAGCAGGGGACTAGCGGGATGGGGTGGCGAGCAGTACTTC. Residues: CASRGLAGWGGEQYF.

This sequence joins TRBV5-1 and TRBJ2-3, with 8 bases fitting TRBD2. The CDR3 is 15 amino acids. Trimming at V came to 5 bases and at J to 9 bases, leaving 14 bases not matched to a gene. The germline V gene encodes CDR1 SGHRS and CDR2 YFSETQ. This CDR3 is CASRFKRETQWTQYF. The CDR3 nucleotides are TGCGCCAGCAGATTCAAGCGGGAGACTCAATGGACGCAGTATTTT. The full variable domain, its missing parts supplied by reference TRBV5-1 and TRBJ2-3, is KAGVTQTPRYLIKTRGQQVTLSCSPISGHRSVSWYQQTPGQGLQFLFEYFSETQRNKGNFPGRFSGRQFSNSRSEMNVSTLELGDSALYLCASRFKRETQWTQYFGPGTRLTVL.

This clone showed up just a few times. The chain joins TRBV5-8 to TRBJ2-5, with 9 bases aligning to TRBD1. Unmatched junction bases numbered 5, after V lost 4 bases and J lost 4 bases. Germline V gene sequence: CDR1 SGHTS, CDR2 YDEGEE. The CDR3 spans 14 residues. CDR3 sequence reads: CASSDHRGRETQYF. The CDR3 nucleotides read TGTGCCAGCAGCGACCACAGGGGGCGAGAGACCCAGTACTTC.

This clone appeared a single time. The J gene is TRBJ1-1, the V gene TRBV29-1; TRBD1 matches at 8 bases. This CDR3 region has 12 residues. V lost 6 bases to trimming and J lost 5 bases; unmatched junction nucleotides: 5. Germline-derived CDR1 and CDR2 are SQVTM and ANQGSEA. CDR3 protein: CSVGQGGTEAFF. CDR3 DNA sequence: TGCAGCGTCGGACAGGGAGGGACTGAAGCTTTCTTT.

The chain joins TRBV19 to TRBJ1-1, with TRBD1 matching over 9 bases. Germline assignment: CDR1 LNHDA and CDR2 SQIVND (reference sequence). With 4 bases clipped from V and 0 bases from J, the junction kept 6 bases outside the gene matches. This CDR3 has 16 residues. This CDR3 reads CASSSGTGHMNTEAFF. The CDR3 coding sequence is TGTGCCAGTAGTAGTGGGACAGGGCATATGAACACTGAAGCTTTCTTT.

This clone came up once. This chain uses TRBV5-8 with TRBJ1-1; D is undetermined. Germline V lookup: CDR1 SGHTS, CDR2 YDEGEE. The V end was cut by 1 base, the J end by 10 bases, with 11 bases between. The CDR3 totals 12 residues. The CDR3 sequence is CASSLISGGAFF. The DNA for the CDR3 is TGTGCCAGCAGCTTGATCTCCGGCGGAGCTTTCTTT.

The chain joins TRBV18 to TRBJ2-7; TRBD2 aligns across 7 bases. The ends lost 0 bases at V and 0 bases at J; junction bases unmatched: 2. From germline, CDR1 is KGHSH and CDR2 LQKENI. There are 15 residues in the CDR3. The CDR3 DNA sequence: TGTGCCAGCTCACCACCGGGCGGGAGCTCCTACGAGCAGTACTTC. This codes for CASSPPGGSSYEQYF.

This chain links TRBV15 with TRBJ1-4, with 7 bases identical to TRBD1. Germline lookup yields CDR1 LNHNV and CDR2 YYDKDF (reference sequence). The CDR3 consists of 16 residues. V lost 1 base, J lost 6 bases, and 8 bases stayed unmatched. The CDR3 DNA reads TGTGCCACCAGCAGAGTCAGGCGACAGGGCGATGAAAAACTGTTTTTT. Its protein product is CATSRVRRQGDEKLFF.

The chain has TRBV5-1 and TRBJ2-1, with D maybe TRBD2 (6 bases). V was trimmed by 8 bases and J by 10 bases, leaving 22 bases between them. This CDR3 region has 14 residues. The germline V gene encodes CDR1 SGHRS and CDR2 YFSETQ. The DNA of the CDR3 is TGCGCCAGTAACTCTCTTGCCGGGAGCGGAGAGCAGTTCTTC. It specifies CASNSLAGSGEQFF.

V and J are TRBV14 and TRBJ2-1; 8 nucleotides align to TRBD1. The CDR3 spans 15 residues. Losses at the gene ends were 4 bases for V and 4 bases for J; bases not matched to a gene: 6. The germline V gene encodes CDR1 SGHDN and CDR2 FVKESK. In DNA form, the CDR3 reads TGTGCCAGCAGCCCCCCCGACAGGGGATACAATGAGCAGTTCTTC. This codes for CASSPPDRGYNEQFF.

This chain uses TRBV7-6 with TRBJ1-2; no firm D call. Germline V CDR1 and CDR2: SGHVS, FNYEAQ. CDR3 length: 12 residues. V shed 1 base and J shed 7 bases, with 7 bases lying between them. The CDR3 region is CASSLGGVGYTF. In DNA form, the CDR3 reads TGTGCCAGCAGCTTAGGCGGAGTTGGCTACACCTTC.